Each of the 32 T cell receptor beta chains below was sequenced from the same sample in a study of T cells expressing NK-cell markers. TCRdb reprocessed the 5' RACE reads and reports one entry per CDR3 protein, with no DNA. This listing includes roughly 450,000 distinct CDR3 sequences. Sequencing used blood T cells: a sorted CD56 or NKG2C T cell subset, CD4+ or CD8+ T cells, or bulk PBMC T cells (not recorded which). The receptors come from a woman aged 50 to 60 in good health.

V gene TRBV29-1 combines with J gene TRBJ2-1; the TCRdb call, TRBD1, lacks DNA for checking. Germline V lookup: CDR1 SQVTM, CDR2 ANQGSEA. The CDR3 covers 13 residues. The CDR3: CSIAERGYNEQFF.

The chain couples TRBV12-5 to TRBJ2-1; TCRdb selects TRBD1, and the lack of DNA leaves this call unchecked. This CDR3 is 19 amino acids long. Germline-derived CDR1 and CDR2 are LGHNT and FRNRAP. The CDR3 sequence is CASGFRPSFGGERYNEQFF.

This rearrangement joins TRBV7-2 to TRBJ2-3; the D call from TCRdb, TRBD2, cannot be confirmed without DNA. The CDR3 consists of 19 residues. Germline V gene lookup returns CDR1 SGHTA and CDR2 FQGNSA. The CDR3 reads CASSLGTSGRALRSDTQYF. Based on the CDR3 plus reference TRBV7-2 and TRBJ2-3, the full variable domain is GAGVSQSPSNKVTEKGKDVELRCDPISGHTALYWYRQSLGQGLEFLIYFQGNSAPDKSGLPSDRFSAERTGGSVSTLTIQRTQQEDSAVYLCASSLGTSGRALRSDTQYFGPGTRLTVL.

This chain links TRBV6-1 with TRBJ2-3; TCRdb calls TRBD1, which cannot be checked without DNA. Germline CDR1 MNHNS, CDR2 SASEGT. This CDR3 contains 15 residues. CDR3 amino acids: CASSAGTFRTDTQYF.

The chain couples TRBV5-4 to TRBJ1-2; TCRdb designates TRBD1, a call that cannot be tested without DNA. CDR1 and CDR2 (germline): SGHNT, YYREEE (reference sequence). The CDR3 consists of 11 residues. CDR3 loop: CASNTGSGYTF.

The V gene is TRBV7-2, the J gene TRBJ2-2; TCRdb gives TRBD2 as the D gene, but with no DNA this cannot be confirmed. This CDR3 spans 13 amino acids. Germline CDR1 SGHTA, CDR2 FQGNSA. This chain's CDR3 is CASGGSAAGELFF.

The V and J genes are TRBV29-1 and TRBJ2-2; TCRdb outputs TRBD2, but without DNA this stays unchecked. The CDR3 is 12 residues long. Looked up from germline, CDR1 is SQVTM and CDR2 is ANQGSEA. Here the CDR3 reads CSVVGTPGELFF.

The chain couples TRBV19 to TRBJ1-6. Germline CDR1 is LNHDA and CDR2 is SQIVND (reference sequence). This CDR3 contains 14 residues. The CDR3 reads CASSIDASDRNLHF.

This chain links TRBV7-8 with TRBJ2-7; TCRdb names TRBD1, which stays unverified in the absence of DNA. CDR3 size: 17 residues. Germline V gene data show CDR1 as SGHVS and CDR2 as FQNEAQ. The CDR3 is CASSFYRTGALIWEQYF.

This rearrangement joins TRBV2 to TRBJ2-1; TCRdb's D gene call, TRBD2, goes unchecked for lack of DNA. The CDR3 extends over 12 amino acids. The germline V gene has CDR1 SNHLY and CDR2 FYNNEI. The CDR3 loop reads CASGLAGGQQFF.

The chain uses TRBV14 and TRBJ2-7; TCRdb calls TRBD2, which cannot be checked without DNA. The CDR3 extends over 18 amino acids. Germline V gene sequence: CDR1 SGHDN, CDR2 FVKESK. The CDR3 protein is CASSHPSGSGRRSYEQYF.

This chain uses TRBV6-5 with TRBJ2-5; no DNA is available, so the TRBD2 call from TCRdb remains unchecked. The CDR3 covers 17 residues. Germline CDR1 is MNHEY and CDR2 is SVGAGI. This CDR3 reads CASSWGLAGETRETQYF.

CDR3 amino acids: CAISAGPRDYGYTF. The genes are TRBV10-3 and TRBJ1-2; TCRdb returns TRBD1, unconfirmable since there is no DNA. This CDR3 region has 14 residues. Germline V CDR1 and CDR2: ENHRY, SYGVKD.

The chain couples TRBV5-1 to TRBJ2-2. Germline CDR1 is SGHRS and CDR2 is YFSETQ. The CDR3 contains 15 residues. CDR3 region: CASSFARRNTGELFF. The entire variable domain, with the rest obtained from reference TRBV5-1 and TRBJ2-2, is as follows: KAGVTQTPRYLIKTRGQQVTLSCSPISGHRSVSWYQQTPGQGLQFLFEYFSETQRNKGNFPGRFSGRQFSNSRSEMNVSTLELGDSALYLCASSFARRNTGELFFGEGSRLTVL.

The V call is TRBV4-2, the J call TRBJ2-1. CDR3 length: 14 amino acids. CDR1 and CDR2 from the germline V gene are LGHNA and YNFKEQ. CDR3 region: CASSQETGLGAQFF.

This sequence joins TRBV20-1 and TRBJ1-2; TCRdb reports TRBD1, a call that lacks DNA to check it against. CDR1 DFQATT and CDR2 SNEGSKA come from the germline V gene (reference sequence). CDR3 length: 15 amino acids. CDR3 sequence: CSAGDGTGSIYGYTF.

This chain joins TRBV12-3 or TRBV12-4 and TRBJ2-7; TCRdb proposes TRBD1, but this gene call is untestable without DNA. This CDR3 has 14 residues. The CDR3 here is CASSFGQRRDEQYF.

This chain connects TRBV20-1 to TRBJ2-7. The CDR3 is 14 amino acids. Germline assignment: CDR1 DFQATT and CDR2 SNEGSKA (reference sequence). This chain's CDR3 is CSAATRIQSYEQYF.

The rearrangement joins TRBV3-1 to TRBJ1-2; the TCRdb D gene call, TRBD1, has no DNA to confirm it. The CDR3 is made up of 16 amino acids. Germline V CDR1 and CDR2: LGHDT, YNNKEL (reference sequence). The CDR3 loop reads CASSRERTVGDYGYTF.

The rearrangement uses TRBV7-9 and TRBJ1-4. Germline CDR1 and CDR2: SEHNR and FQNEAQ (reference sequence). CDR3 length: 13 residues. The CDR3 is CASSPLVNEKLFF. Using reference TRBV7-9 and TRBJ1-4 for the parts outside the CDR3, the full variable domain is DTGVSQNPRHKITKRGQNVTFRCDPISEHNRLYWYRQTLGQGPEFLTYFQNEAQLEKSRLLSDRFSAERPKGSFSTLEIQRTEQGDSAMYLCASSPLVNEKLFFGSGTQLSVL.

This rearrangement joins TRBV24-1 to TRBJ2-1. CDR3 length equals 13 residues. Germline lookup yields CDR1 KGHDR and CDR2 SFDVKD. Here the CDR3 reads CATADFSYNEQFF.

The chain uses TRBV7-2 and TRBJ1-1. Germline V gene data show CDR1 as SGHTA and CDR2 as FQGNSA. CDR3 length: 14 amino acids. CDR3 protein: CASSPSVGGTEAFF.

The chain uses TRBV5-1 and TRBJ2-3; without DNA, the TCRdb call of TRBD1 cannot be checked. Germline loops: CDR1 SGHRS, CDR2 YFSETQ. The CDR3 runs to 17 residues. This CDR3 is CASSLGVGGFGTDTQYF.

This chain connects TRBV7-3 to TRBJ2-2; no DNA is available, so the TRBD2 call from TCRdb remains unchecked. This CDR3 has 16 residues. CDR1 and CDR2 from the germline V gene are SGHTA and FQGTGA. CDR3 amino acids: CASSLFLGLAVGELFF.

This chain links TRBV11-2 with TRBJ2-6. In germline, CDR1 is SGHAT, CDR2 FQNNGV. The CDR3 sequence is 16 residues long. CDR3: CASSPRPTSGANVLTF.

The chain recombines TRBV12-3 or TRBV12-4 with TRBJ1-3; TCRdb indicates TRBD1, and absent DNA this call remains unverified. This CDR3 has 16 amino acids. CDR3 protein: CASTEGGNRAGNTIYF.

This chain connects TRBV20-1 to TRBJ2-1; the D call from TCRdb, TRBD1, cannot be confirmed without DNA. The length of the CDR3 is 15 residues. In germline, CDR1 is DFQATT, CDR2 SNEGSKA (reference sequence). This CDR3 is CSARGTLVGLEGQFF.

The rearrangement joins TRBV12-3 or TRBV12-4 to TRBJ2-1; TCRdb's D call, TRBD1, is unchecked because there is no DNA. This CDR3 comprises 13 residues. The CDR3 here is CASSWGDFNEQFF.

The rearrangement joins TRBV19 to TRBJ2-4; without DNA, the TCRdb call of TRBD2 cannot be checked. Germline values: CDR1 LNHDA, CDR2 SQIVND (reference sequence). CDR3 length: 16 amino acids. CDR3 loop: CASSLQKTSGSDIQYF.

The rearrangement uses TRBV12-3 or TRBV12-4 and TRBJ2-1; TCRdb proposes TRBD2, but this gene call is untestable without DNA. This CDR3 has 17 amino acids. The CDR3: CASSQPPGLAGVNEQFF.

J is TRBJ2-1 and V is TRBV10-2; TCRdb calls TRBD2, which cannot be checked without DNA. Germline values: CDR1 WSHSY, CDR2 SAAADI. This CDR3 comprises 13 residues. CDR3 protein: CASGSGSQYEQFF.

The chain uses TRBV5-1 and TRBJ2-7; there is no DNA to check the TCRdb D call of TRBD2. The length of the CDR3 is 15 residues. The germline gives CDR1 SGHRS, CDR2 YFSETQ. CDR3 region: CASSPSGEAFYEQYF.